The entry that follows covers one T cell receptor beta chain sequence. The antigen is undetermined. This sample is drawn from a study of shared clonotypes between healthy human individuals. Authors' analysis steps: ImmunoSEQ sequences covered only the junction and lacked quality scores; filtering therefore differed. Clones were sequenced by immunoSEQ multiplex PCR, and TCRdb holds only the in-frame ones, with some missing. V and J calls and clone size are as listed in that table; D and trimming were resolved from the DNA. This table holds millions of clones, around 95% found once. The V end was cut by 2 bases, the J end by 11 bases, with 11 bases between. The germline CDR1 and CDR2 sequences are SQVTM and ANQGSEA. The CDR3 spans 11 residues. Findings and caveats of the study: Among a few donors, 4.5% to 5.5% of naive CD4 clonotypes were found in common.

Every donor was a Caucasian adult from Nashville, Tennessee. CD4+ cells underwent separation, giving CD45RA+ naive and CD45RA-negative memory subsets. Specimen: naive CD4+ T cells sorted from blood. The subset: CD45RA+ positively selected. This receptor was obtained from a young man in good health. The V call is TRBV29-1, the J call TRBJ2-3; the D gene is possibly TRBD2 (5 bases). CDR3 nucleotides: TGCAGCGTTGAAACGGGGTGGGGGCAGTATTTT. Translated: CSVETGWGQYF.